This paragraph reports one T cell receptor beta chain. Its antigen remains unknown. This specimen belongs to a study of vaccination effects on CD4 cells after COVID-19. General study results and limits: The study dataset contains few convalescent patients and includes no early post-infection timepoints. Cross-reactivity toward common cold coronaviruses was confined to only 1 of 255 vaccine-induced clones in healthy vaccinees. Infection-derived and vaccine-derived clones contracted markedly late after vaccination.

The CDR3 runs 15 residues. J was trimmed by 2 bases and V by 1 base; bases with no gene match: 3. The V gene's germline CDR1 is SEHNR and CDR2 FQNEAQ (reference sequence). Peptide-pool stimulation followed by sequencing identified expanded antigen-specific CD4+ clonotypes in the ViraFEST assay. Isolating CD4+ T cells followed approximately 11 days of culture. Absence of prior SARS-CoV-2 infection characterized the vaccine recipients, who showed negative nucleocapsid antibodies. Wells each received 2 million or so PBMC, cultured with 10 IU/ml IL-2 and 10 ug/ml peptides. Assay used: immunoSEQ multiplex PCR; TCRdb lists only in-frame clones, some missing. The sample has tens of thousands of clones, around two thirds seen once.

This material consisted of CD4+ T cells from PBMCs cultured with HCoV-OC43 spike peptides, taken before COVID-19 vaccination. Subset meaning: HCoV-OC43 spike overlapping peptide pool stimulation. This clonotype originated in a human donor who received a COVID-19 vaccine. J is TRBJ2-5 and V is TRBV7-9, with 8 bases identical to TRBD1. The CDR3 DNA is TGTGCCAGCAGCTTAGGGGACAGGCGGCAAGAGACCCAGTACTTC. It is translated as CASSLGDRRQETQYF.